The 15 T cell receptor beta chains reported below all come from one sample, sequenced in a study of T-cell memory formation after mild COVID-19 (dated by TCRdb to about 2021). Libraries were built with 5' RACE. The reads were generated on an Illumina NovaSeq 6000. Clones were called with MiXCR by TCRdb after fastp trimmed the public reads at Q25, and only in-frame beta chains were retained. Rows matching on CDR3 protein sequence are summarized as one entry with the most common DNA and genes. This sample comprises fewer than 250,000 distinct CDR3 sequences, around 30% of them detected only once. Clones ranked in the top ten supply more than 9.5% of the sample. Source material: PBMCs or a T cell subset sorted from them (not recorded which). These receptors were obtained from an adult woman who had mild COVID-19 (a few samples of this study predate the infection). The sample titles of this study are shuffled in the database, so cell type and time point are left out; the donor was told from shared clones.

The chain uses TRBV7-8 and TRBJ2-2; tentative D call: TRBD1 (5 bases). V lost 4 bases and J 6 bases, leaving 18 bases between the germline ends. Germline CDR1 is SGHVS and CDR2 is FQNEAQ. CDR3 length: 16 amino acids. Here the CDR3 reads CASSSPVAGWSGELFF. CDR3 coding DNA: TGTGCCAGCAGCTCTCCCGTGGCAGGGTGGTCCGGGGAGCTGTTTTTT.

V gene TRBV3-1 combines with J gene TRBJ2-1; D possibly uses TRBD1 or TRBD2 (6 bases each). CDR3 length: 14 residues. Trimming took off 0 bases at V and 10 bases at J, with 13 bases between the two ends. The germline gives CDR1 LGHDT, CDR2 YNNKEL (reference sequence). CDR3 sequence reads: CASSQDPGGEEQFF. In nucleotides, the CDR3 is TGTGCCAGCAGCCAAGATCCCGGGGGCGAAGAGCAGTTCTTC.

The J gene is TRBJ2-3, the V gene TRBV6-2 or TRBV6-3, with D perhaps TRBD1 (5 bases). The ends were cut back, 6 bases at V and 2 bases at J, with 15 bases in the middle. The CDR3 contains 15 residues. The germline gives CDR1 MNHEY, CDR2 SVGEGT. The CDR3 sequence is CASRRDRTLTDTQYF. The CDR3, as DNA: TGTGCCAGCAGACGAGACAGAACTCTCACAGATACGCAGTATTTT.

The chain joins TRBV29-1 to TRBJ2-7; possible D gene TRBD2, 6 bases. CDR1 and CDR2 from the germline V gene are SQVTM and ANQGSEA. The ends were cut back, 4 bases at V and 2 bases at J, with 9 bases in the middle. This CDR3 is 12 amino acids long. CDR3 sequence reads: CSVVAAAYEQYF. The CDR3 coding sequence is TGCAGCGTTGTAGCGGCCGCCTACGAGCAGTACTTC.

The gene calls are TRBV3-1 and TRBJ2-1; the D is unclear. Trimming pared 0 bases from V and 0 bases from J, leaving 6 bases between. The CDR3 extends over 15 amino acids. CDR1 LGHDT and CDR2 YNNKEL come from the germline V gene (reference sequence). This CDR3 is CASSQDEDSYNEQFF. CDR3 DNA: TGTGCCAGCAGCCAAGATGAGGACTCCTACAATGAGCAGTTCTTC.

The chain recombines TRBV7-9 with TRBJ1-2; D is possibly TRBD1 (6 bases). CDR1 SEHNR and CDR2 FQNEAQ come from the germline V gene (reference sequence). V was cut by 7 bases and J by 4 bases, with 13 bases left in between. This CDR3 has 13 amino acids. The CDR3 region has the DNA TGTGCCAGCACCCTCGGACAGACCTATGGCTACACCTTC. It translates to CASTLGQTYGYTF.

The V gene is TRBV18, the J gene TRBJ1-1; D is ambiguous. The CDR3 contains 13 residues. Germline loops: CDR1 KGHSH, CDR2 LQKENI. Trimming pared 1 base from V and 5 bases from J, leaving 8 bases between. The CDR3 DNA is TGTGCCAGCTCACCACAAAGGGAGACTGAAGCTTTCTTT. Translation gives CASSPQRETEAFF.

The chain uses TRBV7-2 and TRBJ2-5, with 15 bases identical to TRBD2. Germline CDR1 and CDR2: SGHTA and FQGNSA. With V trimmed by 0 bases and J by 7 bases, 6 bases remained unmatched. This CDR3 is built from 17 residues. The CDR3 DNA reads TGTGCCAGCAGCTTAGCGCCGGGACTAGCGGGAGGATCGACCCAGTACTTC. It is translated as CASSLAPGLAGGSTQYF.

The rearrangement links TRBV9 to TRBJ2-3; D remains ambiguous. The V gene's germline CDR1 is SGDLS and CDR2 YYNGEE. The CDR3 is 12 residues long. V lost 3 bases and J lost 4, with 6 bases in between. This CDR3 is CASSAVSDTQYF. Here the CDR3 DNA reads TGTGCCAGCAGCGCCGTTTCAGATACGCAGTATTTT.

In nucleotides, the CDR3 is TGTGCCAGCAGTCGGACAGGGAATCAGCCCCAGCATTTT. It encodes CASSRTGNQPQHF. The V and J genes are TRBV27 and TRBJ1-5, with 8 bases matching TRBD1. V was pared by 5 bases and J by 4 bases, with 1 base of the junction left unmatched. Germline loops: CDR1 MNHEY, CDR2 SMNVEV (reference sequence). This CDR3 region has 13 residues.

In this sample, this clonotype turned up a few times. The V call is TRBV15, the J call TRBJ2-3; no clear D. Trimming took off 6 bases at V and 3 bases at J, with 4 bases between the two ends. Germline V gives CDR1 LNHNV, CDR2 YYDKDF (reference sequence). The CDR3 has 11 amino acids. DNA for the CDR3: TGTGCCACCAGGGAAACAGATACGCAGTATTTT. It is translated as CATRETDTQYF.

The chain carries TRBV12-3 or TRBV12-4 and TRBJ2-3; D is undetermined. The V gene lost 2 bases and the J gene lost 4 bases, with 13 bases spanning the gap. The CDR3 totals 15 residues. This CDR3 reads CASSLFGLRSDTQYF. The CDR3, as DNA: TGTGCCAGCAGTTTATTTGGGCTCCGGTCAGATACGCAGTATTTT.

This clonotype was seen only a few times. The rearrangement joins TRBV5-1 to TRBJ2-2, with 13 bases fitting TRBD2. Germline values: CDR1 SGHRS, CDR2 YFSETQ. Germline trimming cut 2 bases from V and 4 bases from J; bases unmatched to any gene: 14. The CDR3 is made up of 20 amino acids. CDR3 bases: TGCGCCAGCAGCTTCGGACTAGCGGGGGAGTCCCCCTGGGGCACCGGGGAGCTGTTTTTT. Translated: CASSFGLAGESPWGTGELFF.

V and J are TRBV7-2 and TRBJ2-1, with unresolved D. V was clipped by 3 bases and J by 12 bases, with 9 bases between them. The CDR3 extends over 11 amino acids. From germline, CDR1 is SGHTA and CDR2 FQGNSA. This chain's CDR3 is CASSFHKRQFF. The DNA for the CDR3 is TGTGCCAGCAGCTTTCATAAGAGGCAGTTCTTC.

This rearrangement joins TRBV20-1 to TRBJ2-1; 9 nucleotides agree with TRBD2. The germline gives CDR1 DFQATT, CDR2 SNEGSKA (reference sequence). The CDR3 totals 12 residues. Unmatched junction bases numbered 2, after V lost 1 base and J lost 10 bases. CDR3: CSARASGAEQFF. In DNA form, the CDR3 reads TGCAGTGCTAGAGCTAGCGGGGCAGAGCAGTTCTTC.